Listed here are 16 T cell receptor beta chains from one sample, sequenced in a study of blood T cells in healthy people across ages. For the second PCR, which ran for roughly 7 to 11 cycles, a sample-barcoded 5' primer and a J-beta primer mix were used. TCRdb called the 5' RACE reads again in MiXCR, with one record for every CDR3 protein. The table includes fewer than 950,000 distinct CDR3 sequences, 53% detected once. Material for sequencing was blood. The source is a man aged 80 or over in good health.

The CDR3 loop reads CASALGGAEQYF. The DNA for the CDR3 is TGTGCCAGCGCATTGGGTGGGGCCGAGCAGTACTTC. V and J are TRBV12-3 or TRBV12-4 and TRBJ2-7; a possible D gene is TRBD1 (5 bases). The CDR3 runs 12 residues. With 8 bases removed from V and 6 bases from J, the gap between germline ends came to 14 bases.

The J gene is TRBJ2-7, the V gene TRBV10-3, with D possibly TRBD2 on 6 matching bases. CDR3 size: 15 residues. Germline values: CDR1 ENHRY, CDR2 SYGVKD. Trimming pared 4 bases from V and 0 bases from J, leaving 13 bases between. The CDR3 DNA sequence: TGTGCCATCAGTGGCGGGACGGTTGACTCCTACGAGCAGTACTTC. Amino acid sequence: CAISGGTVDSYEQYF.

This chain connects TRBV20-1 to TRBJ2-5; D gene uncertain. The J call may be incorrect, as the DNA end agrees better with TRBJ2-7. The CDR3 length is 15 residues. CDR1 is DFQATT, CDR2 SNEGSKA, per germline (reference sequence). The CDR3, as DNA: TGCAGTGCTAGAGATACACGAAGGTCCTCCTACGAGCAGTACTTC. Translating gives CSARDTRRSSYEQYF.

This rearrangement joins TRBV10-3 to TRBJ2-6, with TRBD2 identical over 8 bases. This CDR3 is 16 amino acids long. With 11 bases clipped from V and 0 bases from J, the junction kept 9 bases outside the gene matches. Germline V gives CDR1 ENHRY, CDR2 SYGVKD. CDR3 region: CAVSGGGSSGANVLTF. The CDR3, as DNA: TGTGCCGTATCGGGGGGGGGAAGCTCTGGGGCCAACGTCCTGACTTTC.

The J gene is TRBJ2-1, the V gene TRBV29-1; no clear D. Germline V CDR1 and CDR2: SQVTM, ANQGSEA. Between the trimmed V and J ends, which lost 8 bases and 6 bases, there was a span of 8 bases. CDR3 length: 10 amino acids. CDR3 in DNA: TGCAGCATTAGTAGCAATGAGCAGTTCTTC. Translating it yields CSISSNEQFF.

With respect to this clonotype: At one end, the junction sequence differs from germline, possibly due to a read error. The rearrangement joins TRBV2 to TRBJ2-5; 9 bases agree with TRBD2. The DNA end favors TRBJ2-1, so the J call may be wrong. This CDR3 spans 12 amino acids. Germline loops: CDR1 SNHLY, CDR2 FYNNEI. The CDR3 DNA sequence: TGTGCCCGCAGGATAGTAGCGGGAGCGCAGTTCTTC. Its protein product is CARRIVAGAQFF.

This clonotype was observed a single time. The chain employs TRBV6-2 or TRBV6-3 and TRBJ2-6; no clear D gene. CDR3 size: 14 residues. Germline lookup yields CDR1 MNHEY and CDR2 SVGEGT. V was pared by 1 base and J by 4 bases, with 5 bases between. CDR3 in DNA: TGTGCCAGCAGTTACTGGGCGGGGGCCAACGTCCTGACTTTC. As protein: CASSYWAGANVLTF.

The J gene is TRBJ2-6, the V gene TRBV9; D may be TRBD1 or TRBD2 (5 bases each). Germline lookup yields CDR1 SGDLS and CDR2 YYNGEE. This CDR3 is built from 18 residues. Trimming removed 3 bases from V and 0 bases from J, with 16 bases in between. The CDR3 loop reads CASSEAPGRYSGANVLTF. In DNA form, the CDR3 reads TGTGCCAGCAGCGAGGCCCCGGGACGGTACTCTGGGGCCAACGTCCTGACTTTC.

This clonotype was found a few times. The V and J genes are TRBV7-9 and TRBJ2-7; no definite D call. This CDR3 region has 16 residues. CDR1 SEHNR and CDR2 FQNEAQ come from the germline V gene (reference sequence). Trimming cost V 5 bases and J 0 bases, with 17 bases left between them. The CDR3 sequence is CASSPGRTHGSYEQYF. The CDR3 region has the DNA TGTGCCAGCAGCCCCGGACGGACCCATGGCTCCTACGAGCAGTACTTC.

The chain's CDR3 is CASSPDRYRNTEAFF. CDR3 DNA: TGCGCCAGCAGCCCAGACAGGTATCGGAACACTGAAGCTTTCTTT. The V gene is TRBV5-1, the J gene TRBJ1-1, with D maybe TRBD1 (6 bases). Trimming stripped 4 bases from V and 1 base from J, with 14 bases between. Germline CDR1 and CDR2: SGHRS and YFSETQ. CDR3 length: 15 residues.

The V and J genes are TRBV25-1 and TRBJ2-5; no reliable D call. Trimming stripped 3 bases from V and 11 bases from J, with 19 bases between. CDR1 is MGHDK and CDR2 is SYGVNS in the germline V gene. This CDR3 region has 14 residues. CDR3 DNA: TGTGCCAGCAGTGATCCCGCCGCCCTCAATGAGCAGTACTTC. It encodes CASSDPAALNEQYF.

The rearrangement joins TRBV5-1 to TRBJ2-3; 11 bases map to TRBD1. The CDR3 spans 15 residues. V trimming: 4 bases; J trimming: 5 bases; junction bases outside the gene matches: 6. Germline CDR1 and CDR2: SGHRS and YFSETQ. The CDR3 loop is CASSGGQGAVDTQYF. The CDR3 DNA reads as TGCGCCAGCAGCGGAGGACAGGGGGCGGTAGATACGCAGTATTTT. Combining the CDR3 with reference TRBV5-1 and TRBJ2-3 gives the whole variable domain KAGVTQTPRYLIKTRGQQVTLSCSPISGHRSVSWYQQTPGQGLQFLFEYFSETQRNKGNFPGRFSGRQFSNSRSEMNVSTLELGDSALYLCASSGGQGAVDTQYFGPGTRLTVL.

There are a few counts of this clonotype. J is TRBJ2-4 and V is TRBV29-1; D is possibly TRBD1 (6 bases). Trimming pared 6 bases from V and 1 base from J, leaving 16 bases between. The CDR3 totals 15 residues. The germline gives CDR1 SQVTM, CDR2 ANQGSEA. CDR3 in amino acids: CSVLADRSAKNIQYF. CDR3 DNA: TGCAGCGTCCTTGCGGACAGAAGTGCCAAAAACATTCAGTACTTC. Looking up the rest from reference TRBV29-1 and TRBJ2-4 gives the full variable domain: SAVISQKPSRDICQRGTSLTIQCQVDSQVTMMFWYRQQPGQSLTLIATANQGSEATYESGFVIDKFPISRPNLTFSTLTVSNMSPEDSSIYLCSVLADRSAKNIQYFGAGTRLSVL.

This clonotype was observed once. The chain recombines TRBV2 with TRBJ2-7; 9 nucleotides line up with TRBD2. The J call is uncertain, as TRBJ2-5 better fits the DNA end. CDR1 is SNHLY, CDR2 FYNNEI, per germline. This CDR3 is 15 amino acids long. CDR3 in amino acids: CASSKLAGSQETQYF. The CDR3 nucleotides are TGTGCCAGCAGTAAACTAGCGGGCTCCCAAGAGACCCAGTACTTC.

In nucleotides, the CDR3 is TGTGCCACCAGCAGAAGAACGGGCGCAGAGACCCAGTACTTC. Translated: CATSRRTGAETQYF. The chain links TRBV15 to TRBJ2-5; D unresolved. Germline V gene data show CDR1 as LNHNV and CDR2 as YYDKDF (reference sequence). V was shortened by 2 bases and J by 4 bases, with 11 bases between the two germline ends. The CDR3 runs to 14 residues.

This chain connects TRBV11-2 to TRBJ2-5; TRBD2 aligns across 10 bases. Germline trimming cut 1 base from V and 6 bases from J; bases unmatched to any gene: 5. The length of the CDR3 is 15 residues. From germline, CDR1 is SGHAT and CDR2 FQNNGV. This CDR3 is CASSLGAGGPKTQYF. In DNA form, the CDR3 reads TGTGCCAGCAGCTTAGGAGCGGGAGGGCCGAAGACCCAGTACTTC.